A single sample is the source of the 18 T cell receptor beta chains below, sequenced in a study of T cells in Graves' hyperthyroidism and ophthalmopathy. The TCR beta CDR3 regions underwent amplification using RNA transcripts as the source. Using the HTBI primer set, a first-round RT-PCR was run on the TCR CDR3. TCRdb re-called the multiplex PCR reads with MiXCR, one entry per CDR3 protein. Of 300,000 or so distinct CDR3 sequences listed, around a sixth are singletons. Sequencing input: blood. The receptors stem from a woman between 50 and 59 years old with Graves' hyperthyroidism.

There are many counts of this clonotype. The rearrangement links TRBV3-1 to TRBJ1-2; D gene uncertain. Trimming pared 0 bases from V and 7 bases from J, leaving 3 bases between. The CDR3 is made up of 11 amino acids. Germline CDR1 is LGHDT and CDR2 is YNNKEL (reference sequence). This chain's CDR3 is CASSQDSGYTF. Here the CDR3 DNA reads TGTGCCAGCAGCCAAGATAGTGGCTACACCTTC.

The table lists this clonotype with many counts. The chain recombines TRBV5-4 with TRBJ2-1; 7 bases match TRBD2. Germline values: CDR1 SGHNT, CDR2 YYREEE (reference sequence). V lost 1 base, J lost 2 bases, and 3 bases stayed unmatched. CDR3 length: 15 amino acids. CDR3 DNA sequence: TGTGCCAGCAGCTTGCTAGCGGTGGCCTACAATGAGCAGTTCTTC. This gives the protein CASSLLAVAYNEQFF.

The chain is built from TRBV9 and TRBJ2-1; possible D gene TRBD2, 6 bases. The CDR3 is 16 amino acids. CDR1 and CDR2 (germline): SGDLS, YYNGEE. Trimming shortened V by 0 bases and J by 0 bases, and 10 bases separated the two germline ends. CDR3 protein: CASSVVGGSSYNEQFF. The CDR3, as DNA: TGTGCCAGCAGCGTAGTTGGGGGGAGCTCCTACAATGAGCAGTTCTTC. The full variable domain, its missing parts supplied by reference TRBV9 and TRBJ2-1, is DSGVTQTPKHLITATGQRVTLRCSPRSGDLSVYWYQQSLDQGLQFLIQYYNGEERAKGNILERFSAQQFPDLHSELNLSSLELGDSALYFCASSVVGGSSYNEQFFGPGTRLTVL.

The chain couples TRBV10-2 to TRBJ2-7; D possibly uses TRBD1 or TRBD2 (5 bases each). Germline CDR1 and CDR2: WSHSY and SAAADI. The ends were cut back, 3 bases at V and 4 bases at J, with 16 bases in the middle. CDR3 length equals 15 residues. The CDR3 sequence is CASSDGAGINYEQYF. As DNA, the CDR3 is TGCGCCAGCAGTGACGGGGCAGGGATAAATTACGAGCAGTACTTC.

There are many counts of this clonotype. The rearrangement uses TRBV20-1 and TRBJ2-1; unclear D gene. This CDR3 contains 15 residues. The V gene lost 0 bases and the J gene lost 8 bases, with 17 bases spanning the gap. The germline V gene encodes CDR1 DFQATT and CDR2 SNEGSKA (reference sequence). The CDR3 sequence is CSARDDGDTWDEQFF. CDR3 bases: TGCAGTGCTAGAGATGACGGTGACACGTGGGATGAGCAGTTCTTC.

This clonotype has more than one count but fewer than ten. The chain couples TRBV20-1 to TRBJ2-1; D is undetermined. The V and J ends lost 6 bases and 8 bases respectively, with 17 bases between them. This CDR3 comprises 13 residues. Germline V CDR1 and CDR2: DFQATT, SNEGSKA (reference sequence). The CDR3 DNA follows: TGCAGTGCGCCTATGTATACTCGAGATGAGCAGTTCTTC. Its translation: CSAPMYTRDEQFF.

In this sample, this clonotype turned up a few times. A much larger clone differs from this one at a single base, so this may be a read error. This chain uses TRBV28 with TRBJ2-7; D remains unclear. Germline CDR1 is MDHEN and CDR2 is SYDVKM. Between the trimmed V and J ends, which lost 5 bases and 1 base, there was a span of 12 bases. This CDR3 contains 14 residues. The DNA for the CDR3 is TGTGCCAGCAGTGCCAGTGTAGTATCCTACGAGCAGTACTTC. Its translation: CASSASVVSYEQYF.

A few counts support this clonotype. The chain combines TRBV7-2 with TRBJ2-2; D is possibly TRBD2 (7 bases). Trimming left V 5 bases short and J 3 bases short, with 19 bases between. The CDR3 length is 17 residues. The germline gives CDR1 SGHTA, CDR2 FQGNSA. The CDR3 DNA is TGTGCCAGCAGCCCCCTTGGGGCGGGGGCAGACACCGGGGAGCTGTTTTTT. It specifies CASSPLGAGADTGELFF.

The V call is TRBV19, the J call TRBJ2-5; 7 positions agree with TRBD2. This CDR3 contains 15 residues. The germline V gene encodes CDR1 LNHDA and CDR2 SQIVND (reference sequence). After removal of 1 base from V and 5 bases from J, the junction contained 7 bases not matched to a gene. This CDR3 is CASSIAGGVSETQYF. The CDR3 bases are TGTGCCAGTAGTATAGCGGGGGGAGTCTCCGAGACCCAGTACTTC.

This clonotype was counted only a few times. This sequence joins TRBV5-1 and TRBJ2-1; D uncertain. V lost 4 bases, J lost 8 bases, and 19 bases lay in between. The CDR3 runs to 15 residues. Germline lookup yields CDR1 SGHRS and CDR2 YFSETQ. As DNA, the CDR3 is TGCGCCAGCAGCCCCTTCCGGGCCAGCCCCGATGAGCAGTTCTTC. Its protein product is CASSPFRASPDEQFF.

The chain joins TRBV6-1 to TRBJ2-3; possibly TRBD1 or TRBD2 for D (5 bases each). The CDR3 loop spans 15 amino acids. Trimming removed 6 bases at V and 1 base at J, with 14 bases between. CDR1 and CDR2 from the germline V gene are MNHNS and SASEGT. The CDR3 protein is CASRDGAPRTDTQYF. Here the CDR3 DNA reads TGTGCCAGCAGGGACGGGGCTCCCCGCACAGATACGCAGTATTTT.

Remarks on this clonotype: A much larger clone lies a single base off, so this may be a read error. The chain employs TRBV19 and TRBJ2-1, with D maybe TRBD2 (5 bases). Per germline, CDR1 LNHDA and CDR2 SQIVND (reference sequence). The CDR3 has 13 amino acids. Trimming removed 9 bases at V and 0 bases at J, with 9 bases between. The CDR3 DNA follows: TGTGCCAGCGGGGAAAGCTCCTACAATGAGCAGTTCTTC. It specifies CASGESSYNEQFF.

This clonotype was counted many times. The chain has TRBV3-1 and TRBJ1-2; D not certain. From germline, CDR1 is LGHDT and CDR2 YNNKEL (reference sequence). This CDR3 spans 15 amino acids. With 1 base removed from V and 2 bases from J, the gap between germline ends came to 11 bases. DNA of the CDR3: TGTGCCAGCAGCCAAGTGAACTCGGAGAACTATGGCTACACCTTC. As protein: CASSQVNSENYGYTF.

The V gene is TRBV11-2, the J gene TRBJ2-2; D not resolved. The CDR3 has 15 amino acids. V was cut by 5 bases and J by 5 bases, with 15 bases left in between. CDR1 and CDR2 (germline): SGHAT, FQNNGV. DNA of the CDR3: TGTGCCAGCAGCGAAGACGGTTTAGGGACCGGGGAGCTGTTTTTT. As protein: CASSEDGLGTGELFF.

This clonotype was counted ten times or more. V usage is TRBV28 and J usage is TRBJ2-1; 13 bases agree with TRBD2. The V segment lost 6 bases and the J segment 15 bases; nucleotides outside the gene matches: 8. The CDR3 is 13 residues long. CDR1 MDHEN and CDR2 SYDVKM come from the germline V gene. The CDR3 coding sequence is TGTGCCAGCAGCCTCGGGACTAGCGGGGTGGGGTTCTTC. Amino acid sequence: CASSLGTSGVGFF.

This clonotype has just a few counts. This chain links TRBV15 with TRBJ2-3; no clear D. Trimming cost V 0 bases and J 0 bases, with 10 bases left between them. Germline assignment: CDR1 LNHNV and CDR2 YYDKDF (reference sequence). This CDR3 is built from 16 residues. CDR3 region: CATSRDIYSSTDTQYF. The CDR3 region has the DNA TGTGCCACCAGCAGAGATATATACTCTAGCACAGATACGCAGTATTTT. Full variable domain (outside the CDR3, taken from reference TRBV15 and TRBJ2-3): DAMVIQNPRYQVTQFGKPVTLSCSQTLNHNVMYWYQQKSSQAPKLLFHYYDKDFNNEADTPDNFQSRRPNTSFCFLDIRSPGLGDTAMYLCATSRDIYSSTDTQYFGPGTRLTVL.

This clonotype was detected ten times or more. The rearrangement links TRBV6-1 to TRBJ1-1; 7 nucleotides match TRBD1. V trimming: 5 bases; J trimming: 4 bases; junction bases outside the gene matches: 4. The CDR3 is 13 residues long. Germline V gene lookup returns CDR1 MNHNS and CDR2 SASEGT. CDR3 in amino acids: CASSYDRVTEAFF. CDR3 coding DNA: TGTGCCAGCAGTTACGACAGGGTCACTGAAGCTTTCTTT.

This clonotype was observed a few times. This chain joins TRBV6-1 and TRBJ1-2; the D gene is possibly TRBD1 (5 bases). The CDR3 has 16 amino acids. Germline values: CDR1 MNHNS, CDR2 SASEGT. V was shortened by 5 bases and J by 6 bases, with 22 bases between the two germline ends. Here the CDR3 reads CASSPRVRGTANGYTF. In DNA, the CDR3 is TGTGCCAGCAGTCCCAGGGTACGGGGAACGGCGAATGGCTACACCTTC.